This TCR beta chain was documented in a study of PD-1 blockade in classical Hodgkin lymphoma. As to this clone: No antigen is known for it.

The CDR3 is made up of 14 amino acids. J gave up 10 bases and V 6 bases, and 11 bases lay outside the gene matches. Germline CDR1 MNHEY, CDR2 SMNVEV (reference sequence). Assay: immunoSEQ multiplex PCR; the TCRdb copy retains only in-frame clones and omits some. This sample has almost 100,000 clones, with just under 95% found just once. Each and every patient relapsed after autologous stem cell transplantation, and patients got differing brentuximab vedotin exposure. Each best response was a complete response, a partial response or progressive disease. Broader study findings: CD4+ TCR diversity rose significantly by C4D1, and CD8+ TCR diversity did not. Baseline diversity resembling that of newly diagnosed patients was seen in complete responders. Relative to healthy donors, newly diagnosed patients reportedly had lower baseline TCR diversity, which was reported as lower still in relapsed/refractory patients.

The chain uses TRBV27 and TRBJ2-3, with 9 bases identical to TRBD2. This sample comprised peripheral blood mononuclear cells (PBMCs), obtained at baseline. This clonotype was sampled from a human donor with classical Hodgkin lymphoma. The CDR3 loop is CASRTSGGPRAQYF. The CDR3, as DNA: TGTGCCAGCAGGACTAGCGGTGGCCCCCGGGCGCAGTATTTT.